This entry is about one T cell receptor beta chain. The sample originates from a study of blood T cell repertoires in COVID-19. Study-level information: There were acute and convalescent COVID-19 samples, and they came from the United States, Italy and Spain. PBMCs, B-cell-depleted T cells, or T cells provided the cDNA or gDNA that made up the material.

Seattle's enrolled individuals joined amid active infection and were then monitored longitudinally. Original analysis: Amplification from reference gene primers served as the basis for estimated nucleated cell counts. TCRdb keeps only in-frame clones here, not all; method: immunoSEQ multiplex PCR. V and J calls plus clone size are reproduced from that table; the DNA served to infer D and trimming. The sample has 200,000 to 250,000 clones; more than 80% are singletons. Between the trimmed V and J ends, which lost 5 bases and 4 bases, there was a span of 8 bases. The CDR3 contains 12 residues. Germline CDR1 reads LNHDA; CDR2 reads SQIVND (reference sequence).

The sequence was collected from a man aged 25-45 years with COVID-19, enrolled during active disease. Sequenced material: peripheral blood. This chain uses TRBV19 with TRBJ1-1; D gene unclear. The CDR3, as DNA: TGTGCCAGTAGTCGGGTTCCCACTGAAGCTTTCTTT. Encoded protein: CASSRVPTEAFF.